The 12 T cell receptor beta chains presented below share a single source sample, sequenced in a study of cytomegalovirus exposure and HLA in healthy donors. The PCR was carried out with 60 Vbeta primers and 13 Jbeta primers. Sequenced by immunoSEQ multiplex PCR; TCRdb stores in-frame clones only, minus some. The sample lists tens of thousands of clones; approximately 90% were seen once. Sequenced: PBMCs. These TCRs come from a man aged 18 to 35 in good health and CMV-seronegative.

This rearrangement joins TRBV14 to TRBJ2-2; 8 bases align to TRBD2. Germline CDR1 reads SGHDN; CDR2 reads FVKESK. V lost 0 bases to trimming and J lost 2 bases; unmatched junction nucleotides: 8. The CDR3 is 18 amino acids. The CDR3: CASSQESRLAINTGELFF. The CDR3 nucleotides are TGTGCCAGCAGCCAAGAGTCTAGACTAGCGATCAACACCGGGGAGCTGTTTTTT.

CDR3 loop: CASRPTGTGGYEQYF. The CDR3 region has the DNA TGTGCCAGCAGACCTACCGGGACAGGGGGCTACGAGCAGTACTTC. This sequence joins TRBV6-5 and TRBJ2-5; TRBD1 matches 11 bases. The DNA end is more similar to TRBJ2-7, so the J call may be wrong. From germline, CDR1 is MNHEY and CDR2 SVGAGI. This CDR3 is built from 15 residues.

This clone was counted once. The chain uses TRBV5-8 and TRBJ1-1; D is undetermined. Germline lookup yields CDR1 SGHTS and CDR2 YDEGEE. The V end lost 4 bases, the J end lost 0 bases, and 13 bases lay between the germline ends. This CDR3 contains 15 residues. The CDR3, as DNA: TGTGCCAGCAGCCGGAGGGTTGCGATGAACACTGAAGCTTTCTTT. It encodes CASSRRVAMNTEAFF.

This clone turned up a few times. V usage is TRBV9 and J usage is TRBJ2-1; 11 bases line up with TRBD2. CDR1 SGDLS and CDR2 YYNGEE come from the germline V gene. Trimming took 4 bases from V and 7 from J; bases not matched to a gene: 13. The CDR3 is made up of 17 amino acids. The DNA for the CDR3 is TGTGCCAGCAGCTCTGGGACTAGCGGCCCTCACCGGAATGAGCAGTTCTTC. This gives the protein CASSSGTSGPHRNEQFF.

The chain uses TRBV6-5 and TRBJ2-5; possibly TRBD2 for D (5 bases). From germline, CDR1 is MNHEY and CDR2 SVGAGI. The length of the CDR3 is 15 residues. V gave up 0 bases and J gave up 4 bases, with 12 bases separating them. The CDR3 sequence is CASSYSNWGVETQYF. For the CDR3, the DNA is TGTGCCAGCAGTTACTCGAACTGGGGAGTAGAGACCCAGTACTTC.

This chain joins TRBV5-4 and TRBJ2-2; 9 positions match TRBD1. From germline, CDR1 is SGHNT and CDR2 YYREEE (reference sequence). V was pared by 4 bases and J by 4 bases, with 8 bases of the junction left unmatched. The CDR3 has 16 residues. Written as DNA, the CDR3 is TGTGCCAGCAGCCTAACAGGGGGCCGAATCACCGGGGAGCTGTTTTTT. Protein product: CASSLTGGRITGELFF. Variable domain in full (rest from reference TRBV5-4 and TRBJ2-2): ETGVTQSPTHLIKTRGQQVTLRCSSQSGHNTVSWYQQALGQGPQFIFQYYREEENGRGNFPPRFSGLQFPNYSSELNVNALELDDSALYLCASSLTGGRITGELFFGEGSRLTVL.

The rearrangement joins TRBV5-1 to TRBJ2-7, with 7 bases aligning to TRBD2. Trimming cost V 0 bases and J 2 bases; bases outside gene matches: 2. Per germline, CDR1 SGHRS and CDR2 YFSETQ. The CDR3 is made up of 14 amino acids. The CDR3 nucleotides read TGCGCCAGCAGCTTGGGGGACTACACCTACGAGCAGTACTTC. Translating it yields CASSLGDYTYEQYF.

The CDR3 region is CASSALAGGSDTQYF. CDR3 bases: TGTGCCAGCAGTGCCTTAGCGGGAGGGTCAGATACGCAGTATTTT. This chain connects TRBV6-1 to TRBJ2-3; TRBD2 aligns across 11 bases. V shed 4 bases and J 4 bases; nucleotides not matched to a gene: 4. The CDR3 covers 15 residues. CDR1 is MNHNS, CDR2 SASEGT, per germline.

This chain connects TRBV2 to TRBJ1-1; D is possibly TRBD1 (5 bases). The CDR3 is made up of 14 amino acids. CDR1 is SNHLY and CDR2 is FYNNEI in the germline V gene. Trimming took 8 bases from V and 3 from J, leaving 16 bases between them. The CDR3 DNA is TGTGCCAGCTTAAGGCAGGGATTGGACACTGAAGCTTTCTTT. Translating gives CASLRQGLDTEAFF.

The chain employs TRBV30 and TRBJ1-2; tentatively, D is TRBD1 (6 bases). Germline lookup yields CDR1 GTSNPN and CDR2 SVGIG (reference sequence). V lost 4 bases and J lost 3, with 21 bases in between. The CDR3 sequence is 16 residues long. In DNA form, the CDR3 reads TGTGCCTGGAATCTCCTCACCCCAGGGGCTGACTATGGCTACACCTTC. This encodes CAWNLLTPGADYGYTF.

J is TRBJ1-4 and V is TRBV5-1, with D possibly matching TRBD1 (5 bases). Trimming stripped 2 bases from V and 7 bases from J, with 12 bases between. The CDR3 has 14 residues. The germline V gene has CDR1 SGHRS and CDR2 YFSETQ. Here the CDR3 reads CASSFQGLGEKLFF. CDR3 DNA sequence: TGCGCCAGCAGCTTTCAGGGCTTGGGTGAAAAACTGTTTTTT.

The J gene is TRBJ1-1, the V gene TRBV30, with D maybe TRBD1 (5 bases). V lost 3 bases to trimming and J lost 4 bases, with 9 bases between them. CDR3 length equals 12 residues. Germline assignment: CDR1 GTSNPN and CDR2 SVGIG (reference sequence). The CDR3 loop is CAWSRRGTEAFF. The DNA for the CDR3 is TGTGCCTGGAGCCGTAGGGGCACTGAAGCTTTCTTT.